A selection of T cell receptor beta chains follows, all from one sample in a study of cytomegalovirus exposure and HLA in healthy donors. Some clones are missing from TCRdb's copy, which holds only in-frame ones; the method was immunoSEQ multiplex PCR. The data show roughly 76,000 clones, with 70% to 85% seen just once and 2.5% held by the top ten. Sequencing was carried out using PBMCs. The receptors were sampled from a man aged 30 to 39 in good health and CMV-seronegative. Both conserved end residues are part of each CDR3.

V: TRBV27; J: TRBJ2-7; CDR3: CASSPRLAGGEQYF
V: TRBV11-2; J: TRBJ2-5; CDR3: CASSLGLAQETQYF
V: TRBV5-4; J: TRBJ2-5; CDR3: CASSLGASGVGETQYF
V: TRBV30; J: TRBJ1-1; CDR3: CASSRGSEAFF
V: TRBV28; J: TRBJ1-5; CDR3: CASSFRGSNQPQHF
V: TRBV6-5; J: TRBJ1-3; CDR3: CASRQDRLTGNTIYF
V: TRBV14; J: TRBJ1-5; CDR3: CASSQVCRCGTLNQPQHF
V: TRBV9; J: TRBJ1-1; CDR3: CASSSLGGTEAFF
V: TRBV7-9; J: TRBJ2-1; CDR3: CASSLLAGYNEQFF
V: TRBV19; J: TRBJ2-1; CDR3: CASSLSGGAWNEQFF
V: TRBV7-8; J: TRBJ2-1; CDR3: CASSKSLADYNEQFF
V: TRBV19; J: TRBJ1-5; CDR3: CASSLKDRPGYQPQHF
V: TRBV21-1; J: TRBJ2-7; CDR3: CASSAHPRLVPYEQYF
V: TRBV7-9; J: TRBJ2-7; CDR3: CASSHPGQGDEQYF
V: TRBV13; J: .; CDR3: CASSFSNYEQYF
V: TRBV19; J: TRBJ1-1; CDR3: CASSIEKGIRGTEAFF
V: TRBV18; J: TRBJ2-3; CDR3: CASSPTLADTQYF
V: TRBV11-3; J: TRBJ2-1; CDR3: CASSFSGPSYNEQFF
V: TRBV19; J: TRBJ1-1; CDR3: CASTNPFRGRTEAFF
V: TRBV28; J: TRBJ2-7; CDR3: CASTTGPALGEQYF
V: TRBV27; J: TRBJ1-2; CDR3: CASRLGRRYGYPF
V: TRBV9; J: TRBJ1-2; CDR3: CASSVGTESHYGYTF
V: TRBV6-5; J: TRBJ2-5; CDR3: CASSYGQGMQYF
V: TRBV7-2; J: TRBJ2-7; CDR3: CASTLSSGSTYEQYF
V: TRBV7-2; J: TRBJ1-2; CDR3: CASSPYKGNGYTF
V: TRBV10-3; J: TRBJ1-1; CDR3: CAIKGERSNTEAFF
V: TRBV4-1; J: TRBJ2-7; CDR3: CASSKEGGLAGLYEQYF
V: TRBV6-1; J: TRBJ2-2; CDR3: CASSENSGAGGELFF
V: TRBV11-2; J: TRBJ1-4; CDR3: CASSLSGGGYEKLFF
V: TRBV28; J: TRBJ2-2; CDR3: CASSYRDRGETGELFF
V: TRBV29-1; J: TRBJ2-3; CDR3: CSVGQKNTDTQYF
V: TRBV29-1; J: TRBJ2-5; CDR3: CSVVSLTPGETQYF
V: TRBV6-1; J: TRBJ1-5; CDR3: CASSERPGQGSNQPQHF
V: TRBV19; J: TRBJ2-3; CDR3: CASSKRTSGSTDTQYF
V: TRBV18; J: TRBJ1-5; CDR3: CASSPTGTGGNQPQHF
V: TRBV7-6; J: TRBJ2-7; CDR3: CASSSNPPQTLDEQYF
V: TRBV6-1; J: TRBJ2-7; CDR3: CASSGTIFSYEQYF
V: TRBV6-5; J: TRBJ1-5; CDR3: CASSYARQSPQHF
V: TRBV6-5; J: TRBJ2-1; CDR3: CASSTPGLAWHEQFF
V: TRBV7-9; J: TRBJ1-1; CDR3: CASSPRLNTEAFF
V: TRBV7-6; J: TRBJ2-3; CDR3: CASSWALAGGSTDTQYF
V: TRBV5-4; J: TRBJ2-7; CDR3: CASSQQGAPHEQYF
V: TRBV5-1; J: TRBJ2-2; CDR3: CASSSLAVGELFF
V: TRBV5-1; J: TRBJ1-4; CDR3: CASSETGGGEKLFF
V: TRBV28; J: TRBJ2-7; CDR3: CASTPGTASYEQYF
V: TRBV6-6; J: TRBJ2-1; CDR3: CASSYPTSFHNEQFF
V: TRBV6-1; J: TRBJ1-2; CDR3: CASVGSAYGYPF
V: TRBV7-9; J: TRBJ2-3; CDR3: CSSSSSGTGLKYF
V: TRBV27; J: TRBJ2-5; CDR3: CASSSQAGAPLEQYF
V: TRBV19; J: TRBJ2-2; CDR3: CASTSGGAPGELFF
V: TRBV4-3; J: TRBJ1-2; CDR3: CASSQDRRGRGANYGYTF
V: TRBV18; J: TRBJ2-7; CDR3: CASSTSTGYEQYF
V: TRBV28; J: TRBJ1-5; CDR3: CASSLYRDQPQHF
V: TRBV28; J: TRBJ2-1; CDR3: CASGPGTSGEGQFF
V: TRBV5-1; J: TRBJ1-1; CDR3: CASSRGQPNTEAFF